What follows are 7 T cell receptor beta chains derived from one specimen sequenced in a study of shared clonotypes between healthy human individuals (dated by TCRdb to 2018 to 2020). For the CD8 naive samples, CD45RO-negative cells were positively selected for CCR7, yielding a CD45RA+CCR7+ population from which TemRA cells were excluded. Libraries were made using the immunoSEQ multiplex PCR assay. The immuneACCESS repertoire file appears here via TCRdb, limited to in-frame rearrangements. These files lack a portion of the clones; in checked studies, under half of the deficit traces to unresolved V genes, and the cause of the others is not known. The sample contains roughly 2,000,000 clones, roughly 95% of them found a single time. The ten top clones hold more than 1.5% of the sample. Material: naive CD8+ T cells from PBMCs. The cell subset or site label of this sample denotes: CD45RA+CCR7+. These receptor sequences come from a man between 18 and 35 years old in good health. Some clones in this sample may be carry-over from other donors' samples.

V and J are TRBV27 and TRBJ2-3; 9 nucleotides align to TRBD2. CDR3 length: 17 amino acids. The germline CDR1 and CDR2 sequences are MNHEY and SMNVEV (reference sequence). V lost 7 bases and J lost 2; bases outside the gene matches: 13. The CDR3 sequence is CASTSIDAGGPTDTQYF. As DNA, the CDR3 is TGTGCCAGCACTTCAATCGACGCGGGAGGGCCCACAGATACGCAGTATTTT.

The J gene is TRBJ1-5, the V gene TRBV5-5; a possible D gene is TRBD1 (6 bases). With 1 base removed from V and 3 bases from J, the gap between germline ends came to 8 bases. The germline CDR1 and CDR2 sequences are SGHKS and YYEKEE (reference sequence). CDR3 length: 14 amino acids. The CDR3 DNA follows: TGTGCCAGCAGCTTGTCAGGGGACAATCAGCCCCAGCATTTT. It encodes CASSLSGDNQPQHF.

DNA of the CDR3: TGTGCCCCCTCGAAGCGGCAGGGTCCGTCCATCTACGAGCAGTACTTC. Translation: CAPSKRQGPSIYEQYF. The V and J genes are TRBV10-3 and TRBJ2-7; D possibly uses TRBD1 or TRBD2 (5 bases each). Trimming took off 11 bases at V and 3 bases at J, with 26 bases between the two ends. CDR1 and CDR2 from the germline V gene are ENHRY and SYGVKD. The CDR3 length is 16 residues.

J is TRBJ1-1 and V is TRBV19, with a tentative D call TRBD1 (5 bases). With 3 bases removed from V and 1 base from J, the gap between germline ends came to 9 bases. The germline V gene has CDR1 LNHDA and CDR2 SQIVND (reference sequence). The CDR3 has 14 residues. DNA for the CDR3: TGTGCCAGTAGTATTGGACATCGGAACACTGAAGCTTTCTTT. Amino acid sequence: CASSIGHRNTEAFF.

This clone has a single count. The genes are TRBV27 and TRBJ1-2; tentative D call: TRBD1 (5 bases). The V and J ends lost 1 base and 3 bases respectively, with 12 bases between them. The CDR3 has 15 amino acids. CDR1 is MNHEY and CDR2 is SMNVEV in the germline V gene (reference sequence). The CDR3, as DNA: TGTGCCAGCAGTTTATTAAGTGGGACCCACTATGGCTACACCTTC. Translating gives CASSLLSGTHYGYTF.

V and J are TRBV15 and TRBJ2-1; 9 bases line up with TRBD1. The CDR3 length is 15 residues. Trimming at V came to 3 bases and at J to 2 bases, leaving 2 bases not matched to a gene. Germline CDR1 LNHNV, CDR2 YYDKDF (reference sequence). Written as DNA, the CDR3 is TGTGCCACCAGCAGGGACAGGGGTACCTACAATGAGCAGTTCTTC. It translates to CATSRDRGTYNEQFF.

This clone was picked up a small number of times. This chain uses TRBV9 with TRBJ2-7; 8 positions match TRBD1. CDR1 is SGDLS and CDR2 is YYNGEE in the germline V gene. With 2 bases clipped from V and 0 bases from J, the junction kept 4 bases outside the gene matches. This CDR3 contains 15 residues. The CDR3 here is CASSVTGGFSYEQYF. CDR3 DNA sequence: TGTGCCAGCAGCGTCACAGGGGGTTTCTCCTACGAGCAGTACTTC.